Listed below are T cell receptor beta chains from one sample, sequenced in a study of technical replicates of blood from several donors. Using immunoSEQ multiplex PCR, the repertoire was profiled, and TCRdb retains in-frame clones only, with some absent. The sample has tens of thousands of clones; 90% to 97% are singletons. What was sequenced was T cells isolated from PBMCs. These receptors all come from a human donor in good health. Both conserved end residues are part of each CDR3. The D gene is left open where the match is weak. Clone size is stated in some rows and not others, as once, few, many or a class when expanded.

TRBJ2-7,.,TRBD2,TRBV18,CASSPGTSGYEQYF,TGTGCCAGCTCACCGGGGACTAGCGGGTACGAGCAGTACTTC
TRBJ2-5,.,TRBD2,TRBV4-3,CASSQDPGLVGETQYF,TGCGCCAGCAGCCAAGATCCGGGACTAGTAGGGGAGACCCAGTACTTC
TRBJ2-1,.,TRBD2,TRBV27,CASSGTSGRAFVSNEQFF,TGTGCCAGCAGTGGTACTAGCGGGAGGGCCTTTGTTTCAAATGAGCAGTTCTTC
TRBJ2-3,.,TRBD1,TRBV6-5,CASSYPSTGGTDTQYF,TGTGCCAGCAGTTACCCATCAACAGGGGGCACAGATACGCAGTATTTT
TRBJ1-1,.,.,TRBV27,CASSLRENTEAFF,TGTGCCAGCAGTTTAAGAGAGAACACTGAAGCTTTCTTT
TRBJ2-2,few,TRBD1,TRBV14,CASSQVAGQGASGELFF,TGTGCCAGCAGCCAAGTGGCGGGACAGGGGGCAAGCGGGGAGCTGTTTTTT
TRBJ2-1,.,.,TRBV5-1,CASSLVWRSSYNEQFF,TGCGCCAGCAGCTTGGTGTGGCGGTCTTCCTACAATGAGCAGTTCTTC
TRBJ1-1,.,.,TRBV19,CASIPRGGSLTEAFF,TGTGCCAGTATTCCAAGGGGCGGAAGCTTGACTGAAGCTTTCTTT
TRBJ1-1,.,.,TRBV9,CASSVSGSNTEAFF,TGTGCCAGCAGCGTGTCCGGGTCGAACACTGAAGCTTTCTTT
TRBJ2-7,.,.,TRBV5-1,CASRQTDYYEQYF,TGCGCCAGCAGGCAGACAGATTACTACGAGCAGTACTTC
TRBJ2-7,once,TRBD2,TRBV7-2,CASSSGLAGQGF,TGTGCCAGCAGCTCCGGACTAGCGGGACAAGGCTTC
TRBJ2-1,.,.,TRBV7-3,CASSMTGSGNEQFF,TGTGCCAGCAGCATGACAGGATCGGGGAATGAGCAGTTCTTC
TRBJ2-5,.,TRBD2,TRBV30,CAWSVYRGLADLPYF,TGTGCCTGGAGTGTATATAGGGGACTAGCGGACCTTCCTTACTTC
TRBJ2-7,.,TRBD2,TRBV29-1,CSVSGGESYEQYF,TGCAGCGTTTCCGGGGGGGAATCCTACGAGCAGTACTTC
TRBJ1-2,.,TRBD1,TRBV27,CASSPRDRDYGYTF,TGTGCCAGCAGTCCCCGGGACAGGGACTATGGCTACACCTTC
TRBJ2-1,.,.,TRBV15,CATSRVLGVFEFF,TGTGCCACCAGCAGAGTACTCGGGGTTTTCGAGTTCTTC
TRBJ1-2,.,.,TRBV30,CAWRAGVNYGYTF,TGTGCCTGGAGGGCAGGGGTGAACTATGGCTACACCTTC
TRBJ1-1,.,.,TRBV4-3,CASSQMTLNTEAFF,TGCGCCAGCAGCCAAATGACACTGAACACTGAAGCTTTCTTT
TRBJ1-1,.,.,TRBV4-3,CASSQVGGNAEAFF,TGCGCCAGCAGCCAAGTCGGGGGTAATGCTGAAGCTTTCTTT
TRBJ2-3,.,.,TRBV29-1,CSARGRLTDTQYF,TGCAGCGCACGGGGAAGACTCACAGATACGCAGTATTTT
TRBJ1-5,.,TRBD1,TRBV2,CASTSGQGVEPQHF,TGTGCCAGCACGTCTGGACAGGGGGTTGAGCCCCAGCATTTT
TRBJ2-5,.,.,TRBV11-3,CASSFRDIFDKETQYF,TGTGCCAGCAGCTTTCGGGACATTTTTGATAAAGAGACCCAGTACTTC
TRBJ1-1,.,.,TRBV9,CASSVEEGGTEAFF,TGTGCCAGCAGCGTAGAAGAAGGGGGCACTGAAGCTTTCTTT
TRBJ2-5,.,TRBD2,TRBV4-1,CASSQEGAGGPVGETQYF,TGCGCCAGCAGCCAAGAAGGGGCGGGAGGGCCGGTAGGGGAGACCCAGTACTTC
TRBJ2-7,.,TRBD2,TRBV5-4,CASSKASGSPYEQYF,TGTGCCAGCAGCAAAGCCAGCGGGAGTCCCTACGAGCAGTACTTC
TRBJ2-5,.,.,TRBV20-1,CLRETQYF,TGCCTCCGGGAGACCCAGTACTTC
TRBJ2-6,.,.,TRBV18,CASSPRVSGANVLTF,TGTGCCAGCTCACCACGAGTCTCTGGGGCCAACGTCCTGACTTTC
TRBJ1-4,.,TRBD1,TRBV28,CASSPPSTGVEKLFF,TGTGCCAGCAGCCCTCCTTCGACAGGGGTAGAAAAACTGTTTTTT
TRBJ1-5,.,.,TRBV6-5,CASSYSATGIGQPQHF,TGTGCCAGCAGTTACTCCGCAACAGGGATCGGGCAGCCCCAGCATTTT
TRBJ1-3,.,.,TRBV29-1,CSVEFSSGNTIYF,TGCAGCGTTGAATTCAGCTCTGGAAACACCATATATTTT
TRBJ2-7,.,TRBD1,TRBV6-1,CASSERTGIYEQYF,TGTGCCAGCAGTGAACGGACAGGGATTTACGAGCAGTACTTC
TRBJ2-1,.,TRBD2,TRBV7-2,CASSGGLAGVGQFF,TGTGCCAGCAGCGGGGGACTAGCGGGAGTTGGGCAGTTCTTC
TRBJ2-7,.,.,TRBV13,CASSLSYEQYF,TGTGCCAGCAGCTTGAGTTACGAGCAGTACTTC
TRBJ1-1,.,.,TRBV19,CASSYLNTEAFF,TGTGCCAGTAGCTATCTGAACACTGAAGCTTTCTTT
TRBJ1-2,.,.,TRBV9,CASSLNDRPTSHYGYTF,TGTGCCAGCAGCCTGAATGACAGGCCCACGAGTCACTATGGCTACACCTTC
TRBJ1-1,.,.,TRBV18,CASSRAGGSNEAFF,TGTGCCAGCTCACGAGCCGGAGGGTCTAATGAAGCTTTCTTT
TRBJ2-3,.,TRBD2,TRBV5-1,CASRTSGRAGDTQYF,TGCGCCAGCAGAACTAGCGGGAGGGCCGGAGATACGCAGTATTTT
TRBJ1-5,.,.,TRBV30,CAWSRGLSNQPQHF,TGTGCCTGGAGTAGGGGTCTTAGCAATCAGCCCCAGCATTTT
TRBJ2-1,.,.,TRBV9,CASSALTTPGLNEQFF,TGTGCCAGCAGCGCACTGACTACCCCAGGCCTTAATGAGCAGTTCTTC
TRBJ1-5,.,.,TRBV27,CASRAGGISNQPQHF,TGTGCCAGCAGGGCTGGGGGGATTAGCAATCAGCCCCAGCATTTT
TRBJ2-3,.,TRBD2,TRBV5-1,CASSFGREDTQYF,TGCGCCAGCAGCTTCGGGAGGGAGGATACGCAGTATTTT
TRBJ2-1,.,.,TRBV2,CASGLSSVFFGEQFF,TGTGCCAGCGGTCTTTCTAGCGTATTTTTCGGGGAGCAGTTCTTC
TRBJ1-5,.,TRBD1,TRBV28,CASSARGQGFQPQHF,TGTGCCAGCAGTGCTAGAGGACAGGGTTTTCAGCCCCAGCATTTT
TRBJ2-7,.,.,TRBV6-5,CASSPFSGRIEQYF,TGTGCCAGCAGCCCATTCTCGGGGAGGATCGAGCAGTACTTC
TRBJ2-4,.,.,TRBV21-1,CASSELTSGRSVIQYF,TGTGCCAGCAGCGAGCTAACAAGCGGCAGAAGCGTCATTCAGTACTTC
TRBJ2-5,.,.,TRBV7-3,CASSSSAGLGETQYF,TGTGCCAGCAGCTCAAGTGCAGGGCTGGGAGAGACCCAGTACTTC
TRBJ1-4,.,TRBD1,TRBV5-1,CASSLSTGVEKLFF,TGCGCCAGCAGCTTGAGTACAGGGGTTGAAAAACTGTTTTTT
TRBJ1-2,once,.,TRBV7-8,CASSLKTREGANYGYTF,TGTGCCAGCAGCTTAAAAACCAGGGAGGGGGCTAACTATGGCTACACCTTC
TRBJ2-3,.,TRBD2,TRBV27,CASSLDGGSLADTQYF,TGTGCCAGCAGTTTAGATGGCGGGAGTCTCGCAGATACGCAGTATTTT
TRBJ2-2,.,TRBD1,TRBV4-1,CASSQGQTNTGELFF,TGCGCCAGCAGCCAGGGACAGACGAACACCGGGGAGCTGTTTTTT
TRBJ1-5,.,.,TRBV6-6,CASSSQDSQPQHF,TGTGCCAGCAGTTCCCAGGACAGTCAGCCCCAGCATTTT
TRBJ1-2,.,TRBD1,TRBV6-6,CASSRTGHGYTF,TGTGCCAGCAGTCGGACAGGGCATGGCTACACCTTC
TRBJ1-3,.,TRBD1,TRBV10-3,CAYLEDRLRNTIYF,TGTGCCTACCTAGAGGACAGGCTCAGAAACACCATATATTTT
TRBJ2-7,.,.,TRBV2,CASSDPSRTAPYEQYF,TGTGCCAGCAGTGACCCTTCTAGGACTGCTCCCTACGAGCAGTACTTC
TRBJ2-1,.,.,TRBV25-1,CASSEWPEQFF,TGTGCCAGCAGTGAATGGCCTGAGCAGTTCTTC
TRBJ2-5,.,.,TRBV7-9,CASSFKVGQMFRETQYF,TGTGCCAGCAGCTTTAAAGTAGGACAGATGTTTAGAGAGACCCAGTACTTC
TRBJ1-1,.,TRBD1,TRBV5-4,CASSLTGADTEAFF,TGTGCCAGCAGCTTGACAGGGGCGGACACTGAAGCTTTCTTT
TRBJ1-5,.,TRBD1,TRBV10-1,CARNGTGGGQPQHF,TGCGCCCGCAACGGCACAGGGGGCGGTCAGCCCCAGCATTTT
TRBJ1-2,.,.,TRBV10-3,CAISSYQYNYGYTF,TGTGCCATCAGCTCCTATCAATATAACTATGGCTACACCTTC
TRBJ1-2,.,.,TRBV7-9,CASSLARDSYGYTF,TGTGCCAGCAGCTTAGCCAGGGATTCCTATGGCTACACCTTC